These 20 T cell receptor beta chains share one sample of origin, sequenced in a study of T cells after yellow fever vaccination. TCRdb reanalysed the 5' RACE reads using MiXCR and keeps one entry per CDR3 protein. The sample yields hundreds of thousands of distinct CDR3 sequences, approximately 15% seen once. The input for sequencing was PBMCs, taken on the day of the yellow fever booster vaccination. The receptors derive from a man aged 25 to 45 who received the YFV17D yellow fever vaccine.

The chain uses TRBV10-2 and TRBJ2-7, with TRBD1 matching over 9 bases. The V and J ends lost 4 bases and 4 bases, in that order; junction bases with no gene match: 5. The CDR3 covers 14 residues. The V gene's germline CDR1 is WSHSY and CDR2 SAAADI. CDR3 protein: CASSATGGSYEQYF. CDR3 sequence (DNA): TGCGCCAGCAGTGCGACAGGGGGATCTTACGAGCAGTACTTC.

This chain joins TRBV3-1 and TRBJ2-1; D is possibly TRBD1 or TRBD2 (6 bases each). V lost 2 bases, J lost 9 bases, and 14 bases lay in between. Germline V lookup: CDR1 LGHDT, CDR2 YNNKEL (reference sequence). This CDR3 region has 14 residues. The CDR3 region has the DNA TGTGCCAGCAGCCAACTTAGGGGGGCAGGTGAGCAGTTCTTC. Amino acid sequence: CASSQLRGAGEQFF.

The table lists this clonotype with a few counts. V is TRBV7-9 and J is TRBJ2-1; unclear D gene. Germline assignment: CDR1 SEHNR and CDR2 FQNEAQ (reference sequence). This CDR3 is built from 11 residues. V was trimmed by 5 bases and J by 9 bases, leaving 8 bases between them. The CDR3 DNA sequence: TGTGCCAGCAGCCCCGAGCGTGAGCAGTTCTTC. Protein: CASSPEREQFF.

The chain employs TRBV4-3 and TRBJ2-7, with 10 bases identical to TRBD2. V dropped 1 base and J dropped 3; count of bases not matched to a gene: 9. The CDR3 is 17 residues long. Germline CDR1 LGHNA, CDR2 YSLEER. The DNA for the CDR3 is TGCGCCAGCAGCCAAGGTCTGGAGCGGGAGGGCCTCTACGAGCAGTACTTC. It yields the protein CASSQGLEREGLYEQYF.

This clonotype was seen repeatedly, ten times or more. The V gene is TRBV5-1, the J gene TRBJ1-1, with D unclear. V lost 0 bases and J 11 bases, leaving 11 bases between the germline ends. CDR3 length: 12 residues. The V gene's germline CDR1 is SGHRS and CDR2 YFSETQ. The DNA for the CDR3 is TGCGCCAGCAGCTTGGTCGGAGACGAGGCTTTCTTT. Amino acid sequence: CASSLVGDEAFF.

This clonotype has a handful of counts. The chain uses TRBV18 and TRBJ2-1; D is undetermined. The CDR3 contains 15 residues. Trimming stripped 3 bases from V and 0 bases from J, with 9 bases between. Germline lookup yields CDR1 KGHSH and CDR2 LQKENI. CDR3 DNA sequence: TGTGCCAGCTCACCCCCCTCGAGCTCCTACAATGAGCAGTTCTTC. As protein: CASSPPSSSYNEQFF.

This chain connects TRBV5-6 to TRBJ2-3; D is possibly TRBD2 (5 bases). V was clipped by 1 base and J by 2 bases, with 11 bases between them. The CDR3 covers 15 residues. CDR1 and CDR2 from the germline V gene are SGHDT and YYEEEE. The CDR3 coding sequence is TGTGCCAGCAGCTTGTTGGACTTCCACACAGATACGCAGTATTTT. Its translation: CASSLLDFHTDTQYF.

On this clonotype itself: Relative to the germline gene, one junction end is altered; a read error may explain this. The CDR3 sequence is CASSPRAGGDEQYF. CDR3 coding DNA: TGTGCTAGCAGCCCCAGGGCAGGGGGGGACGAGCAGTACTTC. The genes are TRBV7-7 and TRBJ2-7, with D perhaps matching TRBD1 or TRBD2 (7 bases each). Germline CDR1 SSHAT, CDR2 FNYEAQ (reference sequence). The CDR3 consists of 14 residues.

The V gene is TRBV19, the J gene TRBJ2-7; TRBD2 matches 12 bases. Looked up from germline, CDR1 is LNHDA and CDR2 is SQIVND (reference sequence). Trimming took 8 bases from V and 4 from J; bases not matched to a gene: 3. The CDR3 length is 13 residues. CDR3 DNA sequence: TGTGCCAGTGGACTAGCGGGACCTTACGAGCAGTACTTC. Its translation is CASGLAGPYEQYF.

This clonotype was counted between two and nine times. The chain has TRBV7-2 and TRBJ2-1; 10 nucleotides align to TRBD2. The CDR3 runs to 18 residues. The ends lost 1 base at V and 7 bases at J; junction bases unmatched: 13. The germline CDR1 and CDR2 sequences are SGHTA and FQGNSA. The CDR3 nucleotides read TGTGCCAGCAGCTTAGGCGCGACTAGCGGGTATTCTGAGAATGAGCAGTTCTTC. Protein: CASSLGATSGYSENEQFF.

This clonotype has at least ten counts. This sequence joins TRBV10-3 and TRBJ2-1, with TRBD2 identical over 8 bases. CDR3 length equals 13 residues. Per germline, CDR1 ENHRY and CDR2 SYGVKD. The junction had 5 bases not matched to a gene; V was cut back by 7 bases and J by 6 bases. CDR3 amino acids: CAIMETSGNEQFF. Here the CDR3 DNA reads TGTGCCATCATGGAAACTAGCGGCAATGAGCAGTTCTTC.

This clonotype appeared a few times. The rearrangement joins TRBV18 to TRBJ1-6; no reliable D call. Germline V gene lookup returns CDR1 KGHSH and CDR2 LQKENI. CDR3 size: 14 residues. The V gene lost 2 bases and the J gene lost 10 bases, with 12 bases spanning the gap. In nucleotides, the CDR3 is TGTGCCAGCTCACCATCGGAAATCAGGTCACCCCTCCACTTT. Amino acids: CASSPSEIRSPLHF. The variable domain in full, completed from reference TRBV18 and TRBJ1-6, reads NAGVMQNPRHLVRRRGQEARLRCSPMKGHSHVYWYRQLPEEGLKFMVYLQKENIIDESGMPKERFSAEFPKEGPSILRIQQVVRGDSAAYFCASSPSEIRSPLHFGNGTRLTVT.

The table lists this clonotype with a few counts. The chain uses TRBV20-1 and TRBJ2-1, with 7 bases lining up with TRBD2. CDR1 is DFQATT, CDR2 SNEGSKA, per germline (reference sequence). After removal of 3 bases from V and 3 bases from J, the junction contained 11 bases not matched to a gene. The CDR3 runs 16 residues. The CDR3 DNA follows: TGCAGTGCTAGGGCCGTTGGGGAGGGAGGCTACAATGAGCAGTTCTTC. Translation: CSARAVGEGGYNEQFF.

This chain links TRBV6-5 with TRBJ2-3, with D unclear. The germline V gene has CDR1 MNHEY and CDR2 SVGAGI. Trimming cost V 2 bases and J 4 bases, with 7 bases left between them. The CDR3 consists of 13 residues. This CDR3 reads CASSYQSADTQYF. CDR3 nucleotide sequence: TGTGCCAGCAGTTACCAGAGTGCAGATACGCAGTATTTT.

The V gene is TRBV19, the J gene TRBJ2-3; either TRBD1 or TRBD2 may supply D (6 bases each). Germline V gene sequence: CDR1 LNHDA, CDR2 SQIVND (reference sequence). V dropped 5 bases and J dropped 11 bases, with 8 bases sitting between them. The length of the CDR3 is 10 residues. The CDR3 is CASSGGGQYF. For the CDR3, the DNA is TGTGCCAGTAGTGGAGGGGGGCAGTATTTT. Based on the CDR3 plus reference TRBV19 and TRBJ2-3, the full variable domain is DGGITQSPKYLFRKEGQNVTLSCEQNLNHDAMYWYRQDPGQGLRLIYYSQIVNDFQKGDIAEGYSVSREKKESFPLTVTSAQKNPTAFYLCASSGGGQYFGPGTRLTVL.

This clonotype was observed a handful of times. This chain connects TRBV12-3 or TRBV12-4 to TRBJ2-5; D is possibly TRBD2 (8 bases). Trimming stripped 6 bases from V and 2 bases from J, with 16 bases between. The CDR3 loop spans 15 amino acids. CDR3 region: CASRAGRGPQETQYF. The CDR3 nucleotides read TGTGCCAGCAGGGCCGGGAGGGGGCCTCAAGAGACCCAGTACTTC.

Here the CDR3 DNA reads TGTGCCAGCAGTTTGGGTCAGGGCACCGTAGCGCCCCAGCATTTT. Translated: CASSLGQGTVAPQHF. The chain links TRBV12-3 or TRBV12-4 to TRBJ1-5; D is possibly TRBD1 (5 bases). V was pared by 3 bases and J by 9 bases, with 18 bases between. The CDR3 totals 15 residues.

The genes are TRBV6-5 and TRBJ2-3, with D unresolved. V lost 4 bases and J 7 bases, leaving 6 bases between the germline ends. Germline V gene sequence: CDR1 MNHEY, CDR2 SVGAGI. The CDR3 consists of 11 residues. CDR3 bases: TGTGCCAGCAGTTCTCGGTATACGCAGTATTTT. As protein: CASSSRYTQYF.

The table lists this clonotype with a few counts. The chain combines TRBV7-9 with TRBJ2-3, with D tentatively TRBD2 (5 bases). V was pared by 6 bases and J by 3 bases, with 10 bases between. CDR1 and CDR2 (germline): SEHNR, FQNEAQ (reference sequence). The CDR3 totals 13 residues. CDR3 protein: CASRDWTTDTQYF. CDR3 bases: TGTGCCAGCAGGGACTGGACTACAGATACGCAGTATTTT.

This chain links TRBV9 with TRBJ2-3; D not certain. The CDR3 is made up of 15 amino acids. The V end was cut by 3 bases, the J end by 6 bases, with 17 bases between. Germline values: CDR1 SGDLS, CDR2 YYNGEE. The CDR3 nucleotides are TGTGCCAGCAGCGCCAAAGTATTAGGAGCGGATACGCAGTATTTT. As protein: CASSAKVLGADTQYF.